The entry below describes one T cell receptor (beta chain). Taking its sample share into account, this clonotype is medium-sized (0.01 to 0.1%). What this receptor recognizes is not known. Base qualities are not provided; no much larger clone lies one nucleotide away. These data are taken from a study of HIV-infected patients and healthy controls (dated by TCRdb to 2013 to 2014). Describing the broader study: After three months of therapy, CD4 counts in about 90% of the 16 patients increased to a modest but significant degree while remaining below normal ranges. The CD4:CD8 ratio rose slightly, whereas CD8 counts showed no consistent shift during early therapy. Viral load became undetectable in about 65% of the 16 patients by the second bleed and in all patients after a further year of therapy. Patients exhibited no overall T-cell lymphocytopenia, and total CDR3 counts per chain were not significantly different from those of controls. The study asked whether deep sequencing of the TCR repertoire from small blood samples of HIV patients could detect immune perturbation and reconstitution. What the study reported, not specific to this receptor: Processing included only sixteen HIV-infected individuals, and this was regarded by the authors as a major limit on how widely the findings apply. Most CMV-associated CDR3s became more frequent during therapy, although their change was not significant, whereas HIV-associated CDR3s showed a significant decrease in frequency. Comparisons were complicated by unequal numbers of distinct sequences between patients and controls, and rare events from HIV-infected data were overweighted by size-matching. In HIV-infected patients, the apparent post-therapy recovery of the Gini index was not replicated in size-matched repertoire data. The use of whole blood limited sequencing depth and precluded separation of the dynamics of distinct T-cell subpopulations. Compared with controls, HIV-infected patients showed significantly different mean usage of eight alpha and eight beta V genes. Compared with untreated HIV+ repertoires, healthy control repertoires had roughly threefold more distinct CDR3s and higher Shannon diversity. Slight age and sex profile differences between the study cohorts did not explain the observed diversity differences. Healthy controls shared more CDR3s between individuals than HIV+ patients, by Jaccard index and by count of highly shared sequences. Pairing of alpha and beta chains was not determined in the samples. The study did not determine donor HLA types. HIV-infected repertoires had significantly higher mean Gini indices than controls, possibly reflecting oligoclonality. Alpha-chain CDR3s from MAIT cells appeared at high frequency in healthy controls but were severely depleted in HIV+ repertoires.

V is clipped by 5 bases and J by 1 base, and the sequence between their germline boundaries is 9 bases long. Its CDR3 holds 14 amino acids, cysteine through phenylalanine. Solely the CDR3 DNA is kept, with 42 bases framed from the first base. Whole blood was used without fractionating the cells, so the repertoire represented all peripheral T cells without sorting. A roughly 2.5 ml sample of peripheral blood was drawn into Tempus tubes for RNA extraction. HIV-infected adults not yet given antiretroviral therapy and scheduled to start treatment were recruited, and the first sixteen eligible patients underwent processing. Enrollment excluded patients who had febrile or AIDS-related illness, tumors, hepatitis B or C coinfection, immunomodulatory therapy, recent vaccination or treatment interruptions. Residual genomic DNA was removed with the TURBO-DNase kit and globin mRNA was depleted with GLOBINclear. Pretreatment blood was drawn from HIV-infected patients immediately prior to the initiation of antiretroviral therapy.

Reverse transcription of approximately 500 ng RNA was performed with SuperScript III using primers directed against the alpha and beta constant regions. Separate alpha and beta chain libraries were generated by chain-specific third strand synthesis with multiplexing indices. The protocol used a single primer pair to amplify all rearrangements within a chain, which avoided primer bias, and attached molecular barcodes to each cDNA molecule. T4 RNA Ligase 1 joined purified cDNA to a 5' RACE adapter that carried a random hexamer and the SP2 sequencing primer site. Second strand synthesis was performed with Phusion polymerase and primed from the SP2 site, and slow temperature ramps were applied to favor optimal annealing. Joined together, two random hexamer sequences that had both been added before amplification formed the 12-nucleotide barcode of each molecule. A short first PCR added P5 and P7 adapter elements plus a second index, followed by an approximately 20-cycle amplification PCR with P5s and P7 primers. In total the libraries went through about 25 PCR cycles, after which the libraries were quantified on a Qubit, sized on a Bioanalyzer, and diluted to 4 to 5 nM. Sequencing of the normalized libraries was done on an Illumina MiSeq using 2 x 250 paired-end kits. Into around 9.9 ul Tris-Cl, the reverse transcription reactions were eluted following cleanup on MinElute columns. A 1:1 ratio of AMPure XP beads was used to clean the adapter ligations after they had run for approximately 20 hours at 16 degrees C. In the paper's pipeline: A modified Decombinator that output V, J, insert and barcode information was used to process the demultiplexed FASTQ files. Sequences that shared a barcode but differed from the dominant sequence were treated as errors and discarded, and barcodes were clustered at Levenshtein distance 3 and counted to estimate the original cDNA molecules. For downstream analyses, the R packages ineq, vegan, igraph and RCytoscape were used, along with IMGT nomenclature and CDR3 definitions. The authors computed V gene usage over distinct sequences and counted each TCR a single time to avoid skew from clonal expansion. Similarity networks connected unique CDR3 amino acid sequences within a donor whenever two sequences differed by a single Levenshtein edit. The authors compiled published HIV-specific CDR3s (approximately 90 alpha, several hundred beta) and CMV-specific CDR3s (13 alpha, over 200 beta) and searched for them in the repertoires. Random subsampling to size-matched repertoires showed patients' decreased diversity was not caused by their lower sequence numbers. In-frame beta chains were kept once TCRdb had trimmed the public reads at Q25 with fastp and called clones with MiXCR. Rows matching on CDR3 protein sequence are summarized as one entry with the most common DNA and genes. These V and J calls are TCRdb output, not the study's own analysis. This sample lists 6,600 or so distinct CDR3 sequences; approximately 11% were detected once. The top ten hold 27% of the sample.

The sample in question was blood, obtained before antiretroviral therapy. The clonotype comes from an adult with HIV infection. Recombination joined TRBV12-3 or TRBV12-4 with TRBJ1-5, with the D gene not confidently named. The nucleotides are TGTGCCAGCAGTCCGGGCGGAAGCAATCAGCCCCAGCATTTT. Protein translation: CASSPGGSNQPQHF.